This T cell receptor (beta chain) is from a study of T-cell reconstitution after alpha-beta-depleted transplantation in children. Researchers prepared the TCRbeta library using unique molecular identifiers, the study reports. TCRdb reprocessed the PCR reads with MiXCR, giving one entry per CDR3 protein. The sample yields about 980,000 distinct CDR3 sequences, 25% to 35% seen once. Study conclusions and caveats: About two months after transplant, alpha-beta T cells reportedly came from several hundred expanded graft clones.

Notes on this clonotype: What it binds is unknown.

The input for sequencing was PBMCs, mostly from graft donor cells, taken 360 days after TCRalphabeta/CD19-depleted stem cell transplant. The source is a boy younger than two who had a stem cell transplant for SCID, so the T cells may come from the graft donor.

The CDR3 loop is CASSFQGQGWFNEQFF. CDR3 nucleotides: TGCGCCAGCAGCTTTCAAGGACAGGGATGGTTCAATGAGCAGTTCTTC. The rearrangement uses TRBV5-1 and TRBJ2-1, with 8 bases identical to TRBD1. The ends lost 2 bases at V and 6 bases at J; junction bases unmatched: 10. The CDR3 extends over 16 amino acids. Germline CDR1 SGHRS, CDR2 YFSETQ.